Below are 2 T cell receptor beta chains sequenced from a single sample in a study of cytomegalovirus exposure and HLA in healthy donors. PCR amplification relied on 60 Vbeta primers (plus 13 Jbeta primers). The assay was immunoSEQ multiplex PCR, and TCRdb's table has in-frame clones only and misses some. The data contain under 45,000 clones, over 55% of them seen just once; the ten biggest clones take up more than 8.5%. The material sequenced was PBMCs. Every receptor here comes from a human donor in good health.

This chain connects TRBV4-1 to TRBJ2-7; TRBD2 is a possible D gene (7 bases). CDR3 length: 18 amino acids. Trimming took off 0 bases at V and 2 bases at J, with 20 bases between the two ends. Germline V lookup: CDR1 MGHRA, CDR2 YSYEKL. The CDR3 reads CASSQDPRSAGAPYEQYF. CDR3 DNA sequence: TGCGCCAGCAGCCAAGATCCCCGGTCCGCGGGGGCCCCCTACGAGCAGTACTTC.

This clone was seen a few times. The chain joins TRBV29-1 to TRBJ1-2, with a tentative D call TRBD1 (5 bases). Germline CDR1 is SQVTM and CDR2 is ANQGSEA. The CDR3 has 14 amino acids. Trimming cost V 1 base and J 5 bases, with 14 bases left between them. CDR3 in amino acids: CSVEGDSRGYGYTF. The DNA of the CDR3 is TGCAGCGTTGAAGGAGACAGTCGTGGGTATGGCTACACCTTC.